These T cell receptor beta chains were read from a single sample in a study of blood T cell repertoires in COVID-19. Sequenced by immunoSEQ multiplex PCR; TCRdb stores in-frame clones only, minus some. Among about 190,000 clones, 84% were seen once, and the ten largest hold approximately 5.1%. The specimen sequenced was peripheral blood. The origin of the receptors is a woman in her seventies with active or convalescent COVID-19. CDR3s include the opening cysteine and the closing phenylalanine or tryptophan. Fields, in order: D gene, V gene, J gene, clone size, CDR3 protein, CDR3 DNA. A D gene is named only where the DNA matches it firmly. Expanded clones are given a class, and other clones once, few, many or no size at all.

d_gene: NA; v_gene: TRBV2; j_gene: TRBJ2-3; abundance: NA; CDR3aa: CASSEDRATDTQYF; CDR3nt: TGTGCCAGCAGTGAAGACAGGGCGACAGATACGCAGTATTTT
d_gene: TRBD1; v_gene: TRBV3-1/TRBV3-2; j_gene: TRBJ1-5; abundance: once; CDR3aa: CASSQNLQGNQPQHF; CDR3nt: TGTGCCAGCAGCCAGAATTTACAGGGGAATCAGCCCCAGCATTTT
d_gene: NA; v_gene: TRBV19; j_gene: TRBJ1-3; abundance: NA; CDR3aa: CASSGRDSKSIGNTIYF; CDR3nt: TGTGCCAGTAGTGGCCGGGACTCAAAGAGCATCGGAAACACCATATATTTT
d_gene: TRBD1; v_gene: TRBV10-3; j_gene: TRBJ2-3; abundance: once; CDR3aa: CAISESGDRGPSDTQYF; CDR3nt: TGTGCCATCAGTGAGTCGGGGGACAGGGGGCCGTCAGATACGCAGTATTTT
d_gene: NA; v_gene: TRBV5-6; j_gene: TRBJ2-7; abundance: NA; CDR3aa: CASSFGYEQYF; CDR3nt: TGTGCCAGCAGCTTCGGCTACGAGCAGTACTTC
d_gene: NA; v_gene: TRBV11-2; j_gene: TRBJ2-1; abundance: NA; CDR3aa: CASSLERAGNEQFF; CDR3nt: TGTGCCAGCAGCTTAGAGAGGGCCGGCAATGAGCAGTTCTTC
d_gene: NA; v_gene: TRBV18; j_gene: TRBJ2-1; abundance: NA; CDR3aa: CASSPPGSGLGNEQFF; CDR3nt: TGTGCCAGCTCACCACCGGGAAGCGGGTTAGGGAATGAGCAGTTCTTC
d_gene: NA; v_gene: TRBV6-1; j_gene: TRBJ1-1; abundance: NA; CDR3aa: CASSEYSKGQQAFF; CDR3nt: TGTGCCAGCAGTGAATATTCTAAAGGACAGCAAGCTTTCTTT
d_gene: NA; v_gene: TRBV9; j_gene: TRBJ1-2; abundance: once; CDR3aa: CASSVGSPVLLSDGYTF; CDR3nt: TGTGCCAGCAGCGTAGGAAGCCCTGTTCTCCTCTCGGATGGCTACACCTTC
d_gene: TRBD2; v_gene: TRBV9; j_gene: TRBJ2-5; abundance: once; CDR3aa: CASSVVGGREGRETQYF; CDR3nt: TGTGCCAGCAGCGTAGTAGGTGGGCGGGAGGGCCGAGAGACCCAGTACTTC
d_gene: NA; v_gene: TRBV4-1; j_gene: TRBJ1-6; abundance: NA; CDR3aa: CASSQDLTGARESPLHF; CDR3nt: TGCGCCAGCAGCCAAGATCTGACAGGAGCCCGAGAATCACCCCTCCACTTT
d_gene: TRBD2; v_gene: TRBV7-2; j_gene: TRBJ2-1; abundance: NA; CDR3aa: CASSLRWREVRNEQFF; CDR3nt: TGTGCCAGCAGCTTAAGGTGGCGGGAGGTCCGCAATGAGCAGTTCTTC
d_gene: NA; v_gene: TRBV18; j_gene: TRBJ2-5; abundance: NA; CDR3aa: CASSPPQRQETQYF; CDR3nt: TGTGCCAGCTCACCCCCGCAGAGGCAAGAGACCCAGTACTTC
d_gene: NA; v_gene: TRBV19; j_gene: TRBJ2-5; abundance: NA; CDR3aa: CASSGTASAAVLETQYF; CDR3nt: TGTGCCAGTAGCGGGACAGCTAGCGCTGCCGTATTGGAGACCCAGTACTTC
d_gene: TRBD2; v_gene: TRBV4-1; j_gene: TRBJ2-1; abundance: NA; CDR3aa: CASSSRLAGVEQFF; CDR3nt: TGCGCCAGCAGCTCCCGACTAGCGGGAGTCGAGCAGTTCTTC
d_gene: NA; v_gene: TRBV29-1; j_gene: TRBJ2-7; abundance: NA; CDR3aa: CSVIQGREQYF; CDR3nt: TGCAGCGTGATACAGGGAAGGGAGCAGTACTTC
d_gene: NA; v_gene: TRBV9; j_gene: TRBJ1-5; abundance: NA; CDR3aa: CASSVGPGWNQPQHF; CDR3nt: TGTGCCAGCAGCGTAGGCCCGGGATGGAATCAGCCCCAGCATTTT
d_gene: TRBD1; v_gene: TRBV18; j_gene: TRBJ1-6; abundance: NA; CDR3aa: CASSSDRGENSPLHF; CDR3nt: TGTGCCAGCTCGTCCGACAGGGGAGAAAATTCACCCCTCCACTTT
d_gene: NA; v_gene: TRBV7-6; j_gene: TRBJ1-4; abundance: once; CDR3aa: CASSPLGGDSLLFF; CDR3nt: TGTGCCAGCAGCCCGTTAGGGGGGGACTCCCTCCTGTTTTTT
d_gene: NA; v_gene: TRBV7-2; j_gene: TRBJ2-7; abundance: NA; CDR3aa: CASSFGTPNEQYF; CDR3nt: TGTGCCAGCAGCTTCGGGACACCTAACGAGCAGTACTTC
d_gene: NA; v_gene: TRBV29-1; j_gene: TRBJ1-1; abundance: NA; CDR3aa: CSVEWTGTRVVFF; CDR3nt: TGCAGCGTCGAATGGACCGGGACAAGGGTGGTTTTCTTT
d_gene: TRBD1; v_gene: TRBV29-1; j_gene: TRBJ2-5; abundance: NA; CDR3aa: CSVGQGAGETQYF; CDR3nt: TGCAGCGTTGGACAGGGGGCCGGGGAGACCCAGTACTTC
d_gene: NA; v_gene: TRBV28; j_gene: TRBJ2-2; abundance: NA; CDR3aa: CASSFQRINTGELFF; CDR3nt: TGTGCCAGCAGTTTTCAGCGGATAAACACCGGGGAGCTGTTTTTT
d_gene: TRBD1; v_gene: TRBV19; j_gene: TRBJ2-7; abundance: NA; CDR3aa: CASSPRTGGAHYEQYF; CDR3nt: TGTGCCAGTAGCCCCCGGACAGGGGGCGCCCACTACGAGCAGTACTTC
d_gene: NA; v_gene: TRBV5-1; j_gene: TRBJ2-5; abundance: NA; CDR3aa: CASSGGVLETQYF; CDR3nt: TGCGCCAGCAGCGGAGGGGTGTTAGAGACCCAGTACTTC
d_gene: TRBD1; v_gene: TRBV7-9; j_gene: TRBJ2-7; abundance: NA; CDR3aa: CASSPLLGEGGISYEQYF; CDR3nt: TGTGCCAGCAGCCCCCTCCTCGGTGAAGGGGGCATTTCGTACGAGCAGTACTTC
d_gene: NA; v_gene: TRBV3-1/TRBV3-2; j_gene: TRBJ1-2; abundance: NA; CDR3aa: CASSQALRGTGGYTF; CDR3nt: TGTGCCAGCAGCCAGGCATTGCGGGGAACGGGGGGCTACACCTTC
d_gene: TRBD1; v_gene: TRBV19; j_gene: TRBJ2-7; abundance: NA; CDR3aa: CASSWGAAGGIYEQYF; CDR3nt: TGTGCCAGTAGTTGGGGTGCGGCAGGGGGCATCTACGAGCAGTACTTC
d_gene: NA; v_gene: TRBV7-9; j_gene: TRBJ1-3; abundance: NA; CDR3aa: CASSLEGSNTIYF; CDR3nt: TGTGCCAGCAGCTTAGAAGGGAGCAACACCATATATTTT
d_gene: NA; v_gene: TRBV12-3/TRBV12-4; j_gene: TRBJ2-5; abundance: NA; CDR3aa: CASSFTQETQYF; CDR3nt: TGTGCCAGCAGTTTTACTCAAGAGACCCAGTACTTC
d_gene: NA; v_gene: TRBV6-5; j_gene: TRBJ1-1; abundance: once; CDR3aa: CASGGGNLNTEAFF; CDR3nt: TGTGCCAGCGGGGGAGGCAACCTCAACACTGAAGCTTTCTTT
d_gene: NA; v_gene: TRBV9; j_gene: TRBJ1-3; abundance: NA; CDR3aa: CASSASLGETGNTIYF; CDR3nt: TGTGCCAGCAGCGCCTCGTTAGGGGAAACTGGAAACACCATATATTTT
d_gene: NA; v_gene: TRBV7-9; j_gene: TRBJ1-1; abundance: once; CDR3aa: CASKQGGSTEAFF; CDR3nt: TGTGCCAGTAAACAGGGTGGGAGCACTGAAGCTTTCTTT
d_gene: TRBD1; v_gene: TRBV7-8; j_gene: TRBJ2-7; abundance: NA; CDR3aa: CASSLGTANYEQYF; CDR3nt: TGTGCCAGCAGCTTGGGGACAGCAAACTACGAGCAGTACTTC
d_gene: NA; v_gene: TRBV18; j_gene: TRBJ2-6; abundance: NA; CDR3aa: CASSPKHLTGANVLTF; CDR3nt: TGTGCCAGCTCACCAAAACATTTAACTGGGGCCAACGTCCTGACTTTC
d_gene: NA; v_gene: TRBV19; j_gene: TRBJ2-5; abundance: NA; CDR3aa: CASSDGGETQYF; CDR3nt: TGTGCCAGTAGTGATGGGGGGGAGACCCAGTACTTC
d_gene: NA; v_gene: TRBV9; j_gene: TRBJ2-7; abundance: NA; CDR3aa: CASSVAEGAYEQYF; CDR3nt: TGTGCCAGCAGCGTAGCTGAGGGGGCCTACGAGCAGTACTTC
d_gene: NA; v_gene: TRBV5-7; j_gene: TRBJ2-7; abundance: few; CDR3aa: CASSLVRLSPDEQYF; CDR3nt: TGTGCCAGCAGCCTGGTCCGACTCAGTCCAGACGAGCAGTACTTC
d_gene: TRBD1; v_gene: TRBV5-4; j_gene: TRBJ1-2; abundance: NA; CDR3aa: CASHSWGDRGTSGYTF; CDR3nt: TGTGCCAGTCATTCCTGGGGGGACAGGGGTACGTCTGGCTACACCTTC
d_gene: TRBD2; v_gene: TRBV15; j_gene: TRBJ2-4; abundance: NA; CDR3aa: CATSSLTGTSGALAKNIQYF; CDR3nt: TGTGCCACCAGCAGCCTAACCGGGACTAGCGGGGCACTAGCCAAAAACATTCAGTACTTC
d_gene: NA; v_gene: TRBV10-1; j_gene: TRBJ2-7; abundance: NA; CDR3aa: CASSFFYEQYF; CDR3nt: TGCGCCAGCAGTTTCTTCTACGAGCAGTACTTC
d_gene: TRBD1; v_gene: TRBV24-1; j_gene: TRBJ2-5; abundance: NA; CDR3aa: CATSDSGQGMETQYF; CDR3nt: TGTGCCACCAGTGATTCGGGACAGGGTATGGAGACCCAGTACTTC
d_gene: NA; v_gene: TRBV9; j_gene: TRBJ2-3; abundance: NA; CDR3aa: CASSGGRRSTDTQYF; CDR3nt: TGTGCCAGCAGCGGAGGTAGGAGGAGCACAGATACGCAGTATTTT
d_gene: TRBD2; v_gene: TRBV28; j_gene: TRBJ2-7; abundance: NA; CDR3aa: CASSFWASGPGYEQYF; CDR3nt: TGTGCCAGCAGTTTTTGGGCTAGCGGGCCTGGGTACGAGCAGTACTTC
d_gene: NA; v_gene: TRBV3-1/TRBV3-2; j_gene: TRBJ2-2; abundance: NA; CDR3aa: CASRAGPNTGELFF; CDR3nt: TGTGCCAGCAGGGCGGGACCGAACACCGGGGAGCTGTTTTTT
d_gene: NA; v_gene: TRBV7-8; j_gene: TRBJ2-7; abundance: NA; CDR3aa: CASSLDSGSYEQYF; CDR3nt: TGTGCCAGCAGCTTAGATAGCGGCTCCTACGAGCAGTACTTC
d_gene: TRBD2; v_gene: TRBV6-2/TRBV6-3; j_gene: TRBJ2-1; abundance: NA; CDR3aa: CASSFRGGYNEQFF; CDR3nt: TGTGCCAGCAGTTTTCGGGGGGGGTACAATGAGCAGTTCTTC
d_gene: TRBD2; v_gene: TRBV15; j_gene: TRBJ2-1; abundance: NA; CDR3aa: CATSRDFASGYNEQFF; CDR3nt: TGTGCCACCAGCAGAGATTTCGCTAGCGGATACAATGAGCAGTTCTTC